These T cell receptor beta chains were read from a single sample in a study of T cell changes during pregnancy in multiple sclerosis. The method was immunoSEQ multiplex PCR; TCRdb's version includes in-frame clones alone and lacks a portion of them. This sample yields tens of thousands of clones, of which more than 90% are seen a single time; just under 0.5% belongs to the top ten. The sequences come from CD4+ T cells from peripheral blood mononuclear cells, collected in the second trimester of pregnancy. All receptors come from a female donor in good health, enrolled as a control in a pregnancy study. Both conserved end residues are part of each CDR3. The order of the fields is V gene, J gene, CDR3 protein.

TRBV2	TRBJ2-7	CASRAEDSEQYF
TRBV7-9	TRBJ2-1	CASSLGLFSDEQFF
TRBV7-3	TRBJ2-7	CASSLRSSGDEQYF
TRBV13	TRBJ2-1	CASSTQTAPFYNEQFF
TRBV19	TRBJ1-2	CASSTRTGGRGGYTF
TRBV9	TRBJ2-5	CASSVGDYQETQYF
TRBV5-1	TRBJ2-5	CASNLWTSGDQETQYF
TRBV23-1	TRBJ1-5	CASSRPRDRGPQPQHF
TRBV18	TRBJ1-5	CASAKEPGQGLPQHF
TRBV7-9	TRBJ2-3	CASSLGSGPDTQYF
TRBV29-1	TRBJ1-3	CSVAVSSGNTIYF
TRBV7-3	TRBJ2-1	CASSPSSYNEQFF
TRBV11-1	TRBJ2-1	CASSVRGTSYNEQFF
TRBV30	TRBJ2-2	CAWGEGRTGELFF
TRBV18	TRBJ1-1	CASSRFVDRGSTEAFF